Listed below are T cell receptor beta chains from one sample, sequenced in a study of naive and memory T cell subsets. TCRdb reanalysed the 5' RACE reads using MiXCR and keeps one entry per CDR3 protein. Here the sample spans 55,000 to 65,000 distinct CDR3 sequences, approximately 8% being singletons. These receptors were obtained from a female donor in good health. The CDR3 runs from the conserved cysteine through the conserved F or W. A D gene is named only where the DNA matches it firmly. Some rows have no size entry. The others give once, few or many, or a class for an expanded clone.

>TRBD2|.|TRBJ2-3|TRBV28
CASRQREGGTDTQYF
TGTGCCAGCAGACAAAGGGAGGGAGGCACAGATACGCAGTATTTT
>TRBD1|.|TRBJ1-6|TRBV6-5
CASSQGQGVKSPLHF
TGTGCCAGCAGTCAGGGACAGGGGGTTAAGTCACCCCTCCACTTT
>TRBD2|few|TRBJ2-1|TRBV7-6
CASSSPGTRLEQFF
TGTGCCAGCAGCTCACCCGGGACTAGACTTGAGCAGTTCTTC
>.|few|TRBJ1-1|TRBV7-2
CASSRGPNTEAFF
TGTGCCAGTTCTAGGGGCCCGAACACTGAAGCTTTCTTT
>.|.|TRBJ2-5|TRBV3-1
CASSQVRGGGETQYF
TGTGCCAGCAGCCAAGTGCGAGGAGGTGGAGAGACCCAGTACTTC
>TRBD1|many|TRBJ1-5|TRBV7-8
CASSLIPSTGGNQPQHF
TGTGCCAGCAGCTTAATCCCCTCCACAGGGGGCAATCAGCCCCAGCATTTT
>.|few|TRBJ2-7|TRBV2
CASSDNEQYF
TGTGCCAGCAGTGACAACGAGCAGTACTTC
>.|few|TRBJ2-3|TRBV29-1
CSVDRSSSTDTQYF
TGCAGCGTTGACCGCTCAAGTAGCACAGATACGCAGTATTTT
>TRBD1|.|TRBJ1-2|TRBV18
CASSPGQGPYYGYTF
TGTGCCAGCTCACCGGGACAGGGTCCCTACTATGGCTACACCTTC
>.|.|TRBJ2-3|TRBV11-2
CASSLGQSADTQYF
TGTGCCAGCAGCTTAGGACAGTCAGCAGATACGCAGTATTTT
>TRBD1|.|TRBJ2-1|TRBV24-1
CATSDSTGADEQFF
TGTGCCACCAGTGATTCGACAGGGGCGGATGAGCAGTTCTTC
>TRBD1|.|TRBJ2-7|TRBV2
CASSANRDSKAYEQYF
TGTGCCAGCAGTGCTAACCGGGACAGCAAAGCCTACGAGCAGTACTTC
>TRBD2|few|TRBJ2-7|TRBV29-1
CSVEAGGTGSDEQYF
TGCAGCGTTGAAGCGGGAGGGACCGGCTCGGACGAGCAGTACTTC
>.|many|TRBJ2-2|TRBV14
CASSQDTGELFF
TGTGCCAGCAGCCAAGATACCGGGGAGCTGTTTTTT
>TRBD2|.|TRBJ2-1|TRBV6-6
CASSYSGGAIDEQFF
TGTGCCAGCAGTTACAGCGGGGGGGCGATAGATGAGCAGTTCTTC
>.|.|TRBJ1-6|TRBV12-3/TRBV12-4
CASNAGRLAYNSPLHF
TGTGCCAGCAACGCGGGACGTTTAGCCTATAATTCACCCCTCCACTTT
>.|.|TRBJ1-4|TRBV12-3/TRBV12-4
CASSSRGRGEGMGREKLFF
TGTGCCAGCAGTTCAAGAGGCAGGGGTGAGGGTATGGGACGTGAAAAACTGTTTTTT
>TRBD2|.|TRBJ2-3|TRBV10-2
CALRPSGGGTSTDTQYF
TGCGCCCTCAGGCCTAGCGGGGGAGGAACTAGCACAGATACGCAGTATTTT
>TRBD1|.|TRBJ2-2|TRBV7-3
CASSPGTGDTGELFF
TGTGCCAGCAGCCCCGGGACAGGGGACACCGGGGAGCTGTTTTTT
>.|many|TRBJ1-4|TRBV6-5
CASSLNRELYEKLFF
TGTGCCAGCAGCCTTAACAGGGAATTGTACGAAAAACTGTTTTTT
>.|.|TRBJ2-3|TRBV20-1
CSARVSRGWTDTQYF
TGCAGTGCTAGAGTTAGCAGGGGATGGACAGATACGCAGTATTTT
>TRBD1|few|TRBJ2-4|TRBV2
CARQWQTGLNIQYF
TGTGCCAGACAGTGGCAGACAGGGTTAAACATTCAGTACTTC
>TRBD1|many|TRBJ2-1|TRBV12-3/TRBV12-4
CASSFSLTQDRGSYNEQFF
TGTGCCAGCAGTTTCTCTTTGACCCAGGACAGGGGCTCCTACAATGAGCAGTTCTTC
>.|.|TRBJ2-3|TRBV10-2
CASRPAGATDTQYF
TGCGCCAGCCGCCCGGCGGGGGCCACAGATACGCAGTATTTT
>TRBD1|few|TRBJ2-3|TRBV9
CASSVAGKAGGRMTDTQYF
TGTGCCAGCAGCGTAGCCGGTAAAGCAGGGGGACGCATGACAGATACGCAGTATTTT
>.|few|TRBJ1-1|TRBV15
CATSRGDSGRLPEAFF
TGTGCCACCAGCAGAGGTGACAGTGGAAGGTTACCTGAAGCTTTCTTT
>TRBD1|many|TRBJ1-3|TRBV7-2
CASSPYTGTGRGNTIYF
TGTGCCAGCAGCCCATATACCGGGACAGGGAGAGGAAACACCATATATTTT
>.|.|TRBJ1-1|TRBV27
CASSVQFGDTEAFF
TGTGCCAGCAGCGTCCAATTCGGAGACACTGAAGCTTTCTTT
>.|few|TRBJ2-3|TRBV11-2
CASSFGSLTDTQYF
TGTGCCAGCAGCTTCGGGAGTCTAACAGATACGCAGTATTTT
>TRBD2|.|TRBJ2-3|TRBV27
CASTLGGRVSDTQYF
TGTGCCAGCACTCTCGGCGGGAGGGTATCAGATACGCAGTATTTT
>TRBD2|few|TRBJ2-1|TRBV5-1
CASSFQTSGEANEQFF
TGCGCCAGCAGCTTCCAGACTAGCGGGGAGGCCAATGAGCAGTTCTTC
>TRBD1|few|TRBJ2-7|TRBV12-3/TRBV12-4
CASSNRQGRLEQYF
TGTGCCAGCAGTAACAGACAGGGACGGTTAGAGCAGTACTTC
>TRBD1|many|TRBJ1-6|TRBV4-1
CASSQESTGGRSPLHF
TGCGCCAGCAGCCAAGAGTCGACAGGGGGACGATCACCCCTCCACTTT
>.|.|TRBJ2-3|TRBV7-8
CASSPDLLTDTQYF
TGTGCCAGCAGCCCCGACCTTCTCACAGATACGCAGTATTTT
>.|few|TRBJ1-5|TRBV18
CASSPKPKTGDLLSNQPQHF
TGTGCCAGCTCACCTAAACCCAAGACAGGAGACCTCCTATCCAATCAGCCCCAGCATTTT
>.|.|TRBJ2-7|TRBV29-1
CSVVRSLGAYEQYF
TGCAGCGTTGTGAGGTCCCTGGGCGCCTACGAGCAGTACTTC
>.|few|TRBJ2-1|TRBV12-3/TRBV12-4
CASSPGPQGGNEQFF
TGTGCCAGCAGTCCCGGGCCCCAGGGGGGGAATGAGCAGTTCTTC
>TRBD2|.|TRBJ2-1|TRBV19
CASRSGSGSFSLNEQFF
TGTGCCAGTAGGTCGGGTAGCGGGAGCTTCAGTCTCAATGAGCAGTTCTTC
>TRBD2|few|TRBJ2-1|TRBV29-1
CSVEVKTSGGEGEQFF
TGCAGCGTTGAAGTCAAGACTAGCGGGGGGGAGGGAGAGCAGTTCTTC
>.|.|TRBJ2-1|TRBV29-1
CSVDWTGAPSSYNEQFF
TGCAGCGTTGACTGGACGGGAGCACCGAGCTCCTACAATGAGCAGTTCTTC
>.|.|TRBJ2-2|TRBV18
CASSPTWANTGELFF
TGTGCCAGCTCACCTACCTGGGCTAACACCGGGGAGCTGTTTTTT
>TRBD1|many|TRBJ1-1|TRBV5-6
CASSLWDRVKSTEAFF
TGTGCCAGCAGCTTGTGGGACAGGGTGAAGAGCACTGAAGCTTTCTTT
>.|few|TRBJ2-3|TRBV6-5
CASSYPGRGRTDTQYF
TGTGCCAGCAGTTACCCCGGGAGGGGGCGCACAGATACGCAGTATTTT
>TRBD2|.|TRBJ2-2|TRBV30
CAWTHGTSGTGGELFF
TGTGCCTGGACCCACGGGACTAGCGGAACCGGAGGGGAGCTGTTTTTT
>.|few|TRBJ2-1|TRBV11-2
CASSFLPGISSYNEQFF
TGTGCCAGCAGCTTCTTGCCAGGAATAAGCTCCTACAATGAGCAGTTCTTC
>TRBD2|few|TRBJ2-7|TRBV28
CASSVGTSGLGEQYF
TGTGCCAGCAGTGTCGGGACTAGCGGACTAGGGGAGCAGTACTTC
>TRBD2|.|TRBJ2-3|TRBV18
CASSRAGGPSSTDTQYF
TGTGCCAGCTCACGGGCGGGAGGGCCCTCCTCCACAGATACGCAGTATTTT
>TRBD1|many|TRBJ1-1|TRBV20-1
CSARTGSYTEAFF
TGCAGTGCTAGGACAGGGTCGTACACTGAAGCTTTCTTT
>.|few|TRBJ1-2|TRBV6-5
CASRPTGNYGYTF
TGTGCCAGCAGACCCACAGGGAACTATGGCTACACCTTC
>TRBD1|many|TRBJ1-2|TRBV4-1
CASSTGDRGLGYTF
TGCGCCAGCAGTACGGGGGACAGGGGGCTTGGCTACACCTTC
>TRBD2|.|TRBJ2-1|TRBV4-1
CASSQGLAGVKDGRFF
TGCGCCAGCAGCCAAGGCTTAGCGGGAGTAAAGGATGGGCGGTTCTTC
>TRBD1|.|TRBJ1-4|TRBV27
CASSLSDRETNEKLFF
TGTGCCAGCAGTTTATCCGACAGGGAAACTAATGAAAAACTGTTTTTT
>TRBD1|many|TRBJ1-2|TRBV2
CASSDYRGGGYTF
TGTGCCAGCAGTGATTACAGGGGTGGAGGCTACACCTTC
>TRBD1|many|TRBJ1-6|TRBV20-1
CSALLQGARGSPLHF
TGCAGTGCTTTACTTCAGGGGGCGCGGGGTTCACCCCTCCACTTT
>TRBD1|many|TRBJ1-1|TRBV20-1
CSARDGSGGRTEAFF
TGCAGTGCTAGAGATGGGTCAGGGGGCAGGACTGAAGCTTTCTTT